Listed here are 3 T cell receptor beta chains from one sample, sequenced in a study of T cell changes during pregnancy in multiple sclerosis. Produced via immunoSEQ multiplex PCR; TCRdb's table is partial and in-frame only. The table records around 100,000 clones, 85% to 95% of them present only once. This sample comprised peripheral blood, obtained in the second trimester of pregnancy. These receptors came from a female donor with multiple sclerosis, enrolled in a pregnancy study.

This clone appeared once. The genes are TRBV6-5 and TRBJ1-5; tentative D call: TRBD1 (6 bases). V shed 0 bases and J shed 4 bases, with 13 bases lying between them. CDR3 length equals 16 residues. Germline CDR1 reads MNHEY; CDR2 reads SVGAGI. The CDR3 DNA reads TGTGCCAGCAGTTACTCGGGGGTACAGGGTAATCAGCCCCAGCATTTT. Protein sequence: CASSYSGVQGNQPQHF.

The chain couples TRBV14 to TRBJ2-5; 9 positions match TRBD2. Germline V gene data show CDR1 as SGHDN and CDR2 as FVKESK. The CDR3 has 16 residues. V shed 0 bases, J shed 5 bases, and the junction held 7 bases outside the gene matches. The CDR3 spells CASSQDRSGRFETQYF. As DNA, the CDR3 is TGTGCCAGCAGCCAAGACCGAAGCGGGAGGTTCGAGACCCAGTACTTC.

This rearrangement joins TRBV7-3 to TRBJ2-7; D possibly corresponds to TRBD1 (6 bases). Between the trimmed V and J ends, which lost 2 bases and 6 bases, there was a span of 11 bases. Germline V gives CDR1 SGHTA, CDR2 FQGTGA. The CDR3 loop spans 13 amino acids. CDR3 nucleotides: TGTGCCAGCAGCTTAGCCCACAGGGCCGAGCAGTACTTC. Amino acids: CASSLAHRAEQYF.